Listed below are T cell receptor beta chains from one sample, sequenced in a study of cytomegalovirus exposure and HLA in healthy donors. The method was immunoSEQ multiplex PCR; TCRdb's version includes in-frame clones alone and lacks a portion of them. The data contain approximately 190,000 clones, roughly 80% of them singletons. The material sequenced was PBMCs. These receptors were taken from a woman aged 30 to 39 in good health and CMV-seropositive. The CDR3 runs from the conserved cysteine through the conserved F or W. The order of the fields is D gene, clone size, J gene, V gene, CDR3 DNA, CDR3 protein. A D gene is named only where the DNA matches it firmly. Only some rows state a clone size, as once, few, many or a class for expanded clones.

D: -; size: -; J: TRBJ1-2; V: TRBV18; DNA: TGTGCCAGCTCACCAGGGCGTGGAACAGGGCAGGGTGGCTACACCTTC; CDR3: CASSPGRGTGQGGYTF
D: -; size: -; J: TRBJ2-7; V: TRBV30; DNA: TGTGCCTGGAGCCTCTCACTTACCTACGAGCAGTACTTC; CDR3: CAWSLSLTYEQYF
D: -; size: -; J: TRBJ1-2; V: TRBV5-6; DNA: TGTGCCAGCAGCTTGATGGCAGCGGGACCTTATGGCTACACCTTC; CDR3: CASSLMAAGPYGYTF
D: -; size: -; J: TRBJ1-1; V: TRBV18; DNA: TGTGCCAACTCACCAGGAACAGGTATCAACACTGAAGCTTTCTTT; CDR3: CANSPGTGINTEAFF
D: -; size: -; J: TRBJ1-2; V: TRBV7-8; DNA: TGTGCCAGCAGCTTTGTGGGGGGCTATGGCTACACCTTC; CDR3: CASSFVGGYGYTF
D: TRBD1; size: -; J: TRBJ1-2; V: TRBV5-4; DNA: TGTGCCAGCAGCGATCGCGCGGGACAGCCTAACTATGGCTACACCTTC; CDR3: CASSDRAGQPNYGYTF
D: -; size: -; J: TRBJ2-7; V: TRBV11-3; DNA: TGTGCCAGCAGCTTAGGTGGGCAATACGAGCAGTACTTC; CDR3: CASSLGGQYEQYF
D: -; size: once; J: TRBJ1-4; V: TRBV7-2; DNA: TGTGCCAGCAGCTTAGGGGGAGGGAGGGAAAAACTGTTTTTT; CDR3: CASSLGGGREKLFF
D: TRBD1; size: -; J: TRBJ2-3; V: TRBV6-5; DNA: TGTGCCAGCAGAGACGGGACAGACAATCAGCCCCAGTATTTT; CDR3: CASRDGTDNQPQYF
D: TRBD1; size: -; J: TRBJ1-1; V: TRBV2; DNA: TGTGCCAGCGAGAGGACAGGGGGGATCGGCACTGAAGCTTTCTTT; CDR3: CASERTGGIGTEAFF
D: TRBD1; size: -; J: TRBJ1-3; V: TRBV19; DNA: TGTGCCAGTAGCCCATTACGGGACAGAGGAAACACCATATATTTT; CDR3: CASSPLRDRGNTIYF
D: TRBD2; size: -; J: TRBJ2-7; V: TRBV11-2; DNA: TGTGCCAGCAGCCTAACCGGGACTAGCGGGGGAAATTCCTACGAGCAGTACTTC; CDR3: CASSLTGTSGGNSYEQYF
D: -; size: few; J: TRBJ2-5; V: TRBV7-7; DNA: TGTGCCAGCAGCTTACAATTTACTGTGCAAGAGACCCAGTACTTC; CDR3: CASSLQFTVQETQYF
D: TRBD1; size: -; J: TRBJ2-1; V: TRBV11-2; DNA: TGTGCCAGCAGCTTTACCGGGACAGGGAGTTTCGATGAGCAGTTCTTC; CDR3: CASSFTGTGSFDEQFF
D: TRBD2; size: -; J: TRBJ2-7; V: TRBV9; DNA: TGTGCCAGCAGCTCAGACGATCCAGCGGGGGCCTACGAGCAGTACTTC; CDR3: CASSSDDPAGAYEQYF